The 20 T cell receptor beta chains reported below all come from one sample, sequenced in a study of blood T cells in healthy people across ages. The use of a sample-barcoded 5' primer and a J-beta primer mix characterized a second PCR of roughly 7 to 12 cycles. TCRdb passed the 5' RACE reads through MiXCR, listing each CDR3 protein once. The repertoire holds about 670,000 distinct CDR3 sequences, with 52% as singletons. Sequencing used blood. The receptors were gathered from a woman older than 75 in good health.

The chain couples TRBV27 to TRBJ2-2, with a possible D match to TRBD1 (6 bases). V dropped 10 bases and J dropped 3 bases, with 15 bases sitting between them. The V gene's germline CDR1 is MNHEY and CDR2 SMNVEV (reference sequence). This CDR3 comprises 14 residues. The CDR3 sequence is CATKWGLYTGELFF. The CDR3 DNA reads TGTGCCACTAAATGGGGGCTCTACACCGGGGAGCTGTTTTTT.

A remark on this clonotype: A much larger clone differs by one base, so this may be a read error. CDR3 sequence: CSVRSADTQYF. The CDR3 bases are TGCAGCGTCCGGAGCGCAGATACGCAGTATTTT. The chain carries TRBV29-1 and TRBJ2-3; D is ambiguous. Germline-derived CDR1 and CDR2 are SQVTM and ANQGSEA. V lost 6 bases and J 4 bases, leaving 8 bases between the germline ends. This CDR3 contains 11 residues.

The genes are TRBV5-1 and TRBJ2-5; TRBD1 matches 7 bases. The V gene's germline CDR1 is SGHRS and CDR2 YFSETQ. The CDR3 sequence is 14 residues long. After removal of 3 bases from V and 2 bases from J, the junction contained 4 bases not matched to a gene. The CDR3, as DNA: TGCGCCAGCAGCTGGGGGACAGCGCAAGAGACCCAGTACTTC. This gives the protein CASSWGTAQETQYF.

The chain recombines TRBV20-1 with TRBJ2-1; 7 bases match TRBD1. The DNA end favors TRBJ2-7, so the J call may be wrong. Germline lookup yields CDR1 DFQATT and CDR2 SNEGSKA (reference sequence). This CDR3 spans 14 amino acids. The CDR3 here is CSGNRGFSYNEQYF. DNA for the CDR3: TGCAGTGGGAACAGGGGTTTCTCCTACAATGAGCAGTACTTC.

The rearrangement uses TRBV6-2 or TRBV6-3 and TRBJ1-1; TRBD1 might be the D (5 bases). V was pared by 2 bases and J by 5 bases, with 9 bases between. Germline CDR1 reads MNHEY; CDR2 reads SVGEGT. The CDR3 loop spans 13 amino acids. CDR3 DNA: TGTGCCAGCAGTTACCTTGCAGGGACTGAAGCTTTCTTT. This translates into CASSYLAGTEAFF.

This clonotype was counted only a few times. This chain uses TRBV27 with TRBJ2-5; D is perhaps TRBD2 (7 bases). V lost 5 bases to trimming and J lost 11 bases, with 27 bases between them. The V gene's germline CDR1 is MNHEY and CDR2 SMNVEV (reference sequence). The CDR3 runs 16 residues. CDR3 DNA sequence: TGTGCCAGCAGTAGGGTGGGGGGGACACCCTCAGGAGAGCAGTACTTC. Protein: CASSRVGGTPSGEQYF.

The V call is TRBV5-1, the J call TRBJ2-7; 9 bases match TRBD2. This CDR3 is built from 16 residues. Trimming took 4 bases from V and 2 from J; bases not matched to a gene: 10. Germline values: CDR1 SGHRS, CDR2 YFSETQ. The CDR3: CASSLAAGGGTYEQYF. The DNA of the CDR3 is TGCGCCAGCAGCCTCGCAGCGGGAGGCGGAACCTACGAGCAGTACTTC.

The chain couples TRBV7-2 to TRBJ2-7; the D is unclear. This CDR3 is 18 amino acids long. The germline V and J ends were trimmed by 1 base and 6 bases, with 25 bases remaining between them. Germline V gene data show CDR1 as SGHTA and CDR2 as FQGNSA. CDR3 amino acids: CASSLVVGRFDLFSEQYF. For the CDR3, the DNA is TGTGCCAGCAGCTTAGTCGTTGGCAGGTTTGACTTGTTTTCCGAGCAGTACTTC.

This chain uses TRBV7-8 with TRBJ1-5; D might be TRBD1 (5 bases). Germline values: CDR1 SGHVS, CDR2 FQNEAQ. The CDR3 extends over 16 amino acids. Between the trimmed V and J ends, which lost 0 bases and 3 bases, there was a span of 12 bases. CDR3 sequence: CASSLAGAGPNQPQHF. The CDR3 coding sequence is TGTGCCAGCAGCTTAGCAGGGGCAGGGCCCAATCAGCCCCAGCATTTT.

The chain recombines TRBV4-3 with TRBJ2-3; D is unclear. CDR1 LGHNA and CDR2 YSLEER come from the germline V gene. The CDR3 is 17 amino acids. The ends were cut back, 0 bases at V and 0 bases at J, with 13 bases in the middle. The CDR3 sequence: CASSQEPPAKSTDTQYF. The CDR3 nucleotides are TGCGCCAGCAGCCAAGAACCCCCCGCCAAGAGCACAGATACGCAGTATTTT.

CDR3 loop: CSVAWGNEQFF. In DNA form, the CDR3 reads TGCAGCGTTGCTTGGGGCAATGAGCAGTTCTTC. The chain uses TRBV29-1 and TRBJ2-1; D uncertain. V gave up 4 bases and J gave up 6 bases, with 7 bases separating them. CDR1 and CDR2 from the germline V gene are SQVTM and ANQGSEA. The CDR3 totals 11 residues.

This chain uses TRBV5-5 with TRBJ2-3, with TRBD1 matching 9 bases. The V and J ends lost 0 bases and 10 bases, in that order; junction bases with no gene match: 6. There are 14 residues in the CDR3. Germline loops: CDR1 SGHKS, CDR2 YYEKEE (reference sequence). The CDR3 sequence is CASSLAGQGQPQYF. The CDR3 DNA reads as TGTGCCAGCAGCTTGGCAGGACAGGGGCAGCCGCAGTATTTT.

This clonotype appeared many times. J is TRBJ1-4 and V is TRBV3-1, with a possible D match to TRBD1 (6 bases). The V gene's germline CDR1 is LGHDT and CDR2 YNNKEL (reference sequence). V was shortened by 4 bases and J by 7 bases, with 22 bases between the two germline ends. There are 17 residues in the CDR3. CDR3 amino acids: CASSPERGELSAEKLFF. The CDR3 bases are TGTGCCAGCAGCCCGGAAAGGGGGGAACTTTCTGCTGAAAAACTGTTTTTT.

The gene calls are TRBV7-9 and TRBJ1-6; TRBD1 aligns across 7 bases. After removal of 4 bases from V and 7 bases from J, the junction contained 7 bases not matched to a gene. The CDR3 has 15 amino acids. Germline V gene sequence: CDR1 SEHNR, CDR2 FQNEAQ (reference sequence). The CDR3 DNA sequence: TGTGCCAGCAGCTCCGAGGGGGCGAGCAATTCACCCCTCCACTTT. It encodes CASSSEGASNSPLHF.

This chain connects TRBV18 to TRBJ2-1; maybe TRBD2 (6 bases). The CDR3 runs to 16 residues. The germline V gene encodes CDR1 KGHSH and CDR2 LQKENI. The V end lost 5 bases, the J end lost 5 bases, and 19 bases lay between the germline ends. DNA for the CDR3: TGTGCCAGCTCAAGAACGCTAGTGGGAGGAAACAATGAGCAGTTCTTC. It is translated as CASSRTLVGGNNEQFF.

The rearrangement uses TRBV28 and TRBJ2-4, with D perhaps TRBD2 (5 bases). Germline loops: CDR1 MDHEN, CDR2 SYDVKM. Trimming removed 7 bases from V and 0 bases from J, with 22 bases in between. The CDR3 consists of 18 residues. The CDR3 sequence: CASISRFGVGLAKNIQYF. In DNA form, the CDR3 reads TGTGCCAGCATTTCTAGATTCGGGGTCGGCCTAGCCAAAAACATTCAGTACTTC.

The chain uses TRBV29-1 and TRBJ1-2, with TRBD1 matching 7 bases. The J segment lost 4 bases and the V segment lost 4 bases, leaving 3 bases of the junction unmatched. The V gene's germline CDR1 is SQVTM and CDR2 ANQGSEA. CDR3 size: 12 residues. Here the CDR3 DNA reads TGCAGCGTTGGATGGGACAGCTATGGCTACACCTTC. Translating gives CSVGWDSYGYTF.

The V call is TRBV4-2, the J call TRBJ2-7; 11 bases are a match to TRBD2. Trimming took 4 bases from V and 0 from J; bases not matched to a gene: 5. CDR3 length: 16 amino acids. The germline V gene has CDR1 LGHNA and CDR2 YNFKEQ. The CDR3 DNA sequence: TGTGCCAGCAGCCTCAGGACTAGCGGGCTCTCCTACGAGCAGTACTTC. Its protein product is CASSLRTSGLSYEQYF.

Comment on this clonotype: This may be a read error, as it is one base from a much larger clone. The gene calls are TRBV12-3 or TRBV12-4 and TRBJ2-5, with D perhaps matching TRBD2 (6 bases). This CDR3 contains 16 residues. Trimming pared 3 bases from V and 11 bases from J, leaving 25 bases between. The chain's CDR3 is CASSFLRTTPYNEQYF. The CDR3 DNA sequence: TGTGCCAGCAGTTTTTTGCGGACTACGCCTTACAATGAGCAGTACTTC.

The chain carries TRBV28 and TRBJ2-2; 9 nucleotides align to TRBD2. V shed 1 base, J shed 3 bases, and the junction held 3 bases outside the gene matches. CDR1 and CDR2 from the germline V gene are MDHEN and SYDVKM. The CDR3 spans 16 residues. CDR3 coding DNA: TGTGCCAGCAGTTTATCGCTAGCGGGGTACACCGGGGAGCTGTTTTTT. It is translated as CASSLSLAGYTGELFF.